This TCR beta chain was recorded in a study of blood T cell repertoires in COVID-19. Across the whole study: Spain, Italy and the United States supplied samples that represented acute and convalescent COVID-19. PBMCs, B-cell-depleted T cells, or T cells provided the cDNA or gDNA that made up the material.

Assay used: immunoSEQ multiplex PCR; TCRdb lists only in-frame clones, some missing. The sample comprises around 500,000 clones, approximately 85% of which are singletons, and roughly 3.2% rests with the top ten. The trim removed 5 bases at V and 4 bases at J, leaving 12 bases unmatched. The CDR3 is 16 residues long. Germline assignment: CDR1 SGHTA and CDR2 FQGNSA. The sample taken for sequencing was peripheral blood. This TCR was sampled from a human donor in a cohort sampled during active COVID-19. This chain uses TRBV7-2 with TRBJ1-2, with 8 nucleotides matching TRBD1. DNA of the CDR3: TGTGCCAGCAGCCCCCAAACGACAGGGGCCTTCTATGGCTACACCTTC. As protein: CASSPQTTGAFYGYTF. Variable domain in full (rest from reference TRBV7-2 and TRBJ1-2): GAGVSQSPSNKVTEKGKDVELRCDPISGHTALYWYRQSLGQGLEFLIYFQGNSAPDKSGLPSDRFSAERTGGSVSTLTIQRTQQEDSAVYLCASSPQTTGAFYGYTFGSGTRLTVV.